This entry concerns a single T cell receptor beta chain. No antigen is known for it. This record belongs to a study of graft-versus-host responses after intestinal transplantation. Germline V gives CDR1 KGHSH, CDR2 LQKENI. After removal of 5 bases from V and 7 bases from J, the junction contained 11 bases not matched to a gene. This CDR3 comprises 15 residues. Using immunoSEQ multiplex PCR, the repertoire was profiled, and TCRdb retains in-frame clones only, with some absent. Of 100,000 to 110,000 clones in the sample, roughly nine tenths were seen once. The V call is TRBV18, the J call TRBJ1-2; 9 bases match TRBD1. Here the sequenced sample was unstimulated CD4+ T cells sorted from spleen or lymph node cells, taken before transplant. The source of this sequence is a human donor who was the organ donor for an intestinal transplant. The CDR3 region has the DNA TGTGCCAGCTCATCTTGGACAGGGGAGTCGAGTGGCTACACCTTC. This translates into CASSSWTGESSGYTF.